These 28 T cell receptor beta chains were all obtained from the same sample, sequenced in a study of persistence of HIV-infected CD4 T cells. Sequencing used immunoSEQ version 4 in survey mode. Data came from immunoSEQ multiplex PCR; TCRdb stores just in-frame clones and leaves some out. The sample has about 43,000 clones, 80% to 90% seen once. Their antigens are not known. Anti-CD3/anti-CD28 beads served as a nonspecific positive control stimulus. CD4+ T cells upregulating both CD40 ligand and CD69 were sorted as responding cells. The starting material was CD4+ T cells sorted from PBMCs after approximately 18-hour stimulation, obtained from a patient who received antiretroviral therapy. These TCRs come from an adult man with HIV who was CMV-seropositive.

The V and J genes are TRBV6-5 and TRBJ1-4, with TRBD1 matching 8 bases. This CDR3 spans 16 amino acids. The V gene's germline CDR1 is MNHEY and CDR2 SVGAGI. Unmatched junction bases numbered 7, after V lost 0 bases and J lost 7 bases. The CDR3, as DNA: TGTGCCAGCAGTTACTCCCCCCGGACAGGGATTGAAAAACTGTTTTTT. This sequence encodes CASSYSPRTGIEKLFF.

The V call is TRBV27, the J call TRBJ1-2; 8 positions match TRBD1. CDR1 and CDR2 from the germline V gene are MNHEY and SMNVEV (reference sequence). The trim removed 0 bases at V and 8 bases at J, leaving 5 bases unmatched. There are 14 residues in the CDR3. The DNA for the CDR3 is TGTGCCAGCAGTTTATCTTTCCAGGGGGCGGGCTACACCTTC. It yields the protein CASSLSFQGAGYTF.

This chain uses TRBV15 with TRBJ2-1; 7 nucleotides align to TRBD1. V shed 1 base and J 7 bases; nucleotides not matched to a gene: 4. Germline V gene data show CDR1 as LNHNV and CDR2 as YYDKDF (reference sequence). The CDR3 consists of 14 residues. The chain's CDR3 is CATSRGQGRNEQFF. In DNA form, the CDR3 reads TGTGCCACCAGCAGAGGACAGGGTAGAAATGAGCAGTTCTTC.

V is TRBV5-4 and J is TRBJ1-1; no definite D call. This CDR3 is built from 13 residues. The germline V gene encodes CDR1 SGHNT and CDR2 YYREEE (reference sequence). Trimming pared 3 bases from V and 1 base from J, leaving 7 bases between. CDR3 protein: CASSSLSNTEAFF. CDR3 sequence (DNA): TGTGCCAGCAGCTCCCTATCGAACACTGAAGCTTTCTTT.

This clone was detected only once. The chain recombines TRBV18 with TRBJ2-7; no definite D call. The ends were cut back, 6 bases at V and 6 bases at J, with 15 bases in the middle. This CDR3 has 13 residues. CDR1 and CDR2 (germline): KGHSH, LQKENI. CDR3 nucleotides: TGTGCCAGCTCTCCGATAAACCCCGGCGAGCAGTACTTC. This translates into CASSPINPGEQYF.

The CDR3 region is CASSYTGQTYEQYF. CDR3 in DNA: TGTGCCAGCAGTTACACGGGACAGACCTACGAGCAGTACTTC. V and J are TRBV27 and TRBJ2-7, with TRBD1 matching over 7 bases. The CDR3 totals 14 residues. The ends lost 4 bases at V and 2 bases at J; junction bases unmatched: 5. CDR1 and CDR2 (germline): MNHEY, SMNVEV (reference sequence).

This clone turned up a few times. The V gene is TRBV4-1, the J gene TRBJ2-6; D remains unclear. Germline V lookup: CDR1 MGHRA, CDR2 YSYEKL. The CDR3 is made up of 15 amino acids. The ends were cut back, 3 bases at V and 0 bases at J, with 6 bases in the middle. CDR3 in amino acids: CASSQIYSGANVLTF. CDR3 DNA: TGCGCCAGCAGCCAGATCTACTCTGGGGCCAACGTCCTGACTTTC.

The chain is built from TRBV4-1 and TRBJ2-3, with D maybe TRBD2 (6 bases). Germline CDR1 is MGHRA and CDR2 is YSYEKL. The length of the CDR3 is 16 residues. The V gene lost 4 bases and the J gene lost 6 bases, with 20 bases spanning the gap. The CDR3: CASSPRGSGLGDTQYF. CDR3 sequence (DNA): TGCGCCAGCAGCCCCCGGGGTAGCGGCTTAGGGGATACGCAGTATTTT.

This clone was detected once. This rearrangement joins TRBV19 to TRBJ2-3; D possibly corresponds to TRBD1 (7 bases). The V gene's germline CDR1 is LNHDA and CDR2 SQIVND (reference sequence). V lost 3 bases and J 3 bases, leaving 16 bases between the germline ends. The CDR3 is 16 amino acids. This CDR3 reads CASSILATGRTDTQYF. The CDR3 nucleotides read TGTGCCAGTAGTATTCTGGCGACAGGGAGGACAGATACGCAGTATTTT. Together with reference TRBV19 and TRBJ2-3, the CDR3 gives the full variable domain: DGGITQSPKYLFRKEGQNVTLSCEQNLNHDAMYWYRQDPGQGLRLIYYSQIVNDFQKGDIAEGYSVSREKKESFPLTVTSAQKNPTAFYLCASSILATGRTDTQYFGPGTRLTVL.

This chain connects TRBV9 to TRBJ2-2; D uncertain. V was shortened by 0 bases and J by 8 bases, with 5 bases between the two germline ends. The CDR3 is 12 residues long. Germline CDR1 reads SGDLS; CDR2 reads YYNGEE. This CDR3 is CASSVGGGELFF. In nucleotides, the CDR3 is TGTGCCAGCAGCGTAGGGGGAGGGGAGCTGTTTTTT.

The V gene is TRBV6-4, the J gene TRBJ1-1, with D possibly matching TRBD1 (5 bases). Trimming removed 5 bases at V and 4 bases at J, with 14 bases between. Germline V gene lookup returns CDR1 MRHNA and CDR2 SNTAGT. The CDR3 extends over 14 amino acids. Written as DNA, the CDR3 is TGTGCCAGCAGTCGGGACCCCGGGGGCACTGAAGCTTTCTTT. Its protein product is CASSRDPGGTEAFF.

This clone was seen only once. V is TRBV7-8 and J is TRBJ1-6; TRBD1 matches at 7 bases. Germline CDR1 and CDR2: SGHVS and FQNEAQ. V lost 5 bases to trimming and J lost 14 bases; unmatched junction nucleotides: 9. The CDR3 is made up of 13 amino acids. CDR3 residues: CASSLLVGQALHF. The CDR3 DNA is TGTGCCAGCAGCCTCTTAGTAGGACAGGCCCTCCACTTT.

V gene TRBV6-4 combines with J gene TRBJ1-5; no firm D call. Germline values: CDR1 MRHNA, CDR2 SNTAGT. The CDR3 consists of 13 residues. Trimming left V 3 bases short and J 7 bases short, with 10 bases between. The CDR3 protein is CASSEALGQPQHF. The CDR3 DNA is TGTGCCAGCAGTGAGGCGCTCGGGCAGCCCCAGCATTTT.

This clone has a handful of counts. The rearrangement joins TRBV6-5 to TRBJ2-7, with D tentatively TRBD2 (6 bases). The germline V and J ends were trimmed by 2 bases and 2 bases, with 16 bases remaining between them. The CDR3 has 16 residues. In germline, CDR1 is MNHEY, CDR2 SVGAGI. The CDR3 DNA is TGTGCCAGCAGTTACCTAGAACCGGGACTCACCTACGAGCAGTACTTC. This translates into CASSYLEPGLTYEQYF.

CDR3 in DNA: TGCAGTGCTAGTGCCGGAAACAATCAGCCCCAGCATTTT. Protein product: CSASAGNNQPQHF. The rearrangement uses TRBV20-1 and TRBJ1-5; no reliable D call. V was pared by 3 bases and J by 3 bases, with 9 bases between. This CDR3 has 13 residues. Germline values: CDR1 DFQATT, CDR2 SNEGSKA (reference sequence).

This clone occurred once. This chain links TRBV6-5 with TRBJ1-3, with D perhaps TRBD1 (6 bases). The CDR3 consists of 16 residues. Between the trimmed V and J ends, which lost 0 bases and 0 bases, there was a span of 9 bases. Per germline, CDR1 MNHEY and CDR2 SVGAGI. CDR3 bases: TGTGCCAGCAGTTACTCAAGGGGGAGCTCTGGAAACACCATATATTTT. It codes for CASSYSRGSSGNTIYF.

The chain has TRBV28 and TRBJ2-6; D is ambiguous. The germline V and J ends were trimmed by 5 bases and 0 bases, with 8 bases remaining between them. Germline V CDR1 and CDR2: MDHEN, SYDVKM. The CDR3 length is 15 residues. The chain's CDR3 is CASSKSSSGANVLTF. The CDR3 DNA sequence: TGTGCCAGCAGTAAGTCCTCCTCTGGGGCCAACGTCCTGACTTTC. The full variable domain, completed using reference TRBV28 and TRBJ2-6, is DVKVTQSSRYLVKRTGEKVFLECVQDMDHENMFWYRQDPGLGLRLIYFSYDVKMKEKGDIPEGYSVSREKKERFSLILESASTNQTSMYLCASSKSSSGANVLTFGAGSRLTVL.

V is TRBV5-3 and J is TRBJ2-2, with TRBD1 as a possible D gene (6 bases). TRBV5-3 is an ORF; its function is uncertain. The CDR3 covers 15 residues. V lost 2 bases and J lost 7, with 15 bases in between. CDR3 nucleotide sequence: TGTGCCAGAAGCTTAATCCGACAGGACATCGGGGAGCTGTTTTTT. This translates into CARSLIRQDIGELFF.

V gene TRBV6-5 combines with J gene TRBJ1-1; no firm D call. This CDR3 spans 15 amino acids. Germline CDR1 and CDR2: MNHEY and SVGAGI. V lost 4 bases and J lost 7, with 19 bases in between. CDR3 amino acids: CASSSEGLPRVEAFF. In nucleotides, the CDR3 is TGTGCCAGCAGTTCCGAAGGACTACCGCGGGTTGAAGCTTTCTTT.

The chain has TRBV6-1 and TRBJ2-4; 9 bases fit TRBD1. CDR1 is MNHNS, CDR2 SASEGT, per germline. Losses at the gene ends were 0 bases for V and 6 bases for J; bases not matched to a gene: 6. The CDR3 totals 16 residues. The CDR3 spells CASSEAATGGLNIQYF. CDR3 nucleotide sequence: TGTGCCAGCAGTGAAGCGGCAACAGGGGGCTTAAACATTCAGTACTTC.

The V call is TRBV5-8, the J call TRBJ1-3, with a possible D match to TRBD1 (6 bases). With 5 bases removed from V and 6 bases from J, the gap between germline ends came to 12 bases. Germline CDR1 reads SGHTS; CDR2 reads YDEGEE. There are 13 residues in the CDR3. This CDR3 reads CASSFRDINTIYF. As DNA, the CDR3 is TGTGCCAGCAGTTTCCGGGACATAAACACCATATATTTT.

The chain couples TRBV7-9 to TRBJ2-7; TRBD1 matches at 8 bases. CDR1 SEHNR and CDR2 FQNEAQ come from the germline V gene (reference sequence). V was pared by 4 bases and J by 1 base, with 6 bases of the junction left unmatched. This CDR3 is 15 amino acids long. DNA for the CDR3: TGTGCCAGCAGCTCCTACAGGGGGACTTCCTACGAGCAGTACTTC. Protein: CASSSYRGTSYEQYF. The full variable domain, rest sourced from reference TRBV7-9 and TRBJ2-7, is DTGVSQNPRHKITKRGQNVTFRCDPISEHNRLYWYRQTLGQGPEFLTYFQNEAQLEKSRLLSDRFSAERPKGSFSTLEIQRTEQGDSAMYLCASSSYRGTSYEQYFGPGTRLTVT.

The chain joins TRBV29-1 to TRBJ1-2, with unresolved D. The germline gives CDR1 SQVTM, CDR2 ANQGSEA. V shed 8 bases and J shed 6 bases, with 16 bases lying between them. The CDR3 loop spans 12 amino acids. The CDR3 DNA follows: TGCAGCCTTAGGGCGGGAGGGCATGGCTACACCTTC. Amino acid sequence: CSLRAGGHGYTF.

The rearrangement joins TRBV5-1 to TRBJ2-3; 10 positions match TRBD2. The CDR3 consists of 17 residues. The V segment lost 2 bases and the J segment 6 bases; nucleotides outside the gene matches: 12. Looked up from germline, CDR1 is SGHRS and CDR2 is YFSETQ. This chain's CDR3 is CASSFIPTSGVGDTQYF. The CDR3 region has the DNA TGCGCCAGCAGCTTTATCCCTACTAGCGGGGTTGGGGATACGCAGTATTTT.

The V call is TRBV28, the J call TRBJ1-2, with D perhaps TRBD1 (5 bases). CDR3 length equals 11 residues. Germline-derived CDR1 and CDR2 are MDHEN and SYDVKM. V was trimmed by 10 bases and J by 8 bases, leaving 14 bases between them. The CDR3 nucleotides read TGTGCCACCCGTCTGGAGGGGGGCTACACCTTC. Translating it yields CATRLEGGYTF.

The rearrangement joins TRBV6-5 to TRBJ1-5, with D possibly matching TRBD1 (6 bases). Germline V gene lookup returns CDR1 MNHEY and CDR2 SVGAGI. The CDR3 has 14 residues. Trimming removed 9 bases at V and 3 bases at J, with 15 bases between. The CDR3 loop reads CASVSGEVNQPQHF. The CDR3 region has the DNA TGTGCCAGTGTATCAGGGGAAGTCAATCAGCCCCAGCATTTT.

The count of this clone is one. The chain combines TRBV23-1 with TRBJ1-2; no definite D call. TRBV23-1 is an ORF; its function is uncertain. Trimming pared 0 bases from V and 8 bases from J, leaving 10 bases between. This CDR3 contains 13 residues. The CDR3 DNA reads as TGCGCCAGCAGTCAATCTGGAGGGTACGGCTACACCTTC. It yields the protein CASSQSGGYGYTF.

The chain carries TRBV27 and TRBJ2-2, with a possible D match to TRBD1 (6 bases). V gave up 6 bases and J gave up 5 bases, with 10 bases separating them. This CDR3 is built from 13 residues. In germline, CDR1 is MNHEY, CDR2 SMNVEV (reference sequence). The CDR3 is CASREQGTGELFF. In nucleotides, the CDR3 is TGTGCCAGCAGGGAACAGGGAACCGGGGAGCTGTTTTTT.